The 14 T cell receptor beta chains in this list originate from one sample, sequenced in a study of tumor-infiltrating lymphocytes in primary liver carcinoma. From around 500 ng total RNA, TCR beta cDNA was generated with a primer in the constant region. ARM-PCR was slightly modified, and three nested multiplex PCR rounds with it gave rise to the TCR beta libraries. The first two PCR rounds used TRBV1-TRBV30 primers with a Cbeta primer, nine to eleven cycles each. One entry per CDR3 protein, called by TCRdb with MiXCR from the multiplex PCR reads. The data show roughly 32,000 distinct CDR3 sequences, approximately 80% seen once. Without any cell sorting, roughly 20-30 mg of bulk tissue yielded co-extracted RNA and DNA. Sequencing used liver tumor tissue from sampling region 5. Subset indicated: tumor region T5, tumor centre. The receptors were sampled from a middle-aged man with primary liver carcinoma and hepatitis B virus infection.

This clonotype was seen once. Relative to the germline gene, one junction end is altered; a read error may explain this. The chain combines TRBV6-5 with TRBJ1-6; possibly TRBD1 for D (5 bases). This CDR3 is built from 15 residues. Germline V gene sequence: CDR1 MNHEY, CDR2 SVGAGI. CDR3 protein: CVSRGPGSYNSPLHF. The CDR3 coding sequence is TGTGTCAGCCGGGGCCCGGGGTCCTATAATTCACCCCTCCACTTT.

A remark on this clonotype: A read error may account for a junction end that differs from germline. J is TRBJ1-1 and V is TRBV10-3; D is ambiguous. Germline CDR1 is ENHRY and CDR2 is SYGVKD. There are 17 residues in the CDR3. This chain's CDR3 is CAISESTTEFADLGAFF. The CDR3, as DNA: TGTGCTATCAGTGAGTCGACCACAGAGTTCGCCGACTTGGGGGCTTTCTTT.

J is TRBJ2-7 and V is TRBV5-6; D is tentatively TRBD1 or TRBD2 (5 bases each). The CDR3 is 15 amino acids. Germline V gives CDR1 SGHDT, CDR2 YYEEEE. The ends were cut back, 0 bases at V and 10 bases at J, with 20 bases in the middle. Here the CDR3 reads CASSLVSVRGYGQYF. The CDR3 region has the DNA TGTGCCAGCAGCTTGGTGTCAGTTCGGGGCTACGGACAGTACTTC.

Points on this clonotype: Since no conserved phenylalanine or tryptophan closes the CDR3, a read error is the likely cause. Because the CDR3's place on the DNA is in doubt, the DNA is left out and the CDR3 is given as listed by TCRdb. This sequence joins TRBV5-6 and TRBJ2-7. Per the germline V gene, CDR1 is SGHDT and CDR2 is YYEEEE. The CDR3 has 12 amino acids, counting both end residues. The CDR3 region is CASSPGRDEEYL.

This clonotype was detected ten times or more. A read error may produce the germline difference seen at one junction end. The rearrangement uses TRBV11-2 and TRBJ2-7, with a possible D match to TRBD2 (6 bases). The CDR3 has 15 amino acids. Germline CDR1 and CDR2: SGHAT and FQNNGV. The CDR3 protein is CASSLGGTLPYEHYF. CDR3 DNA sequence: TGTGCCAGCAGCCTCGGCGGGACTCTACCCTACGAGCACTACTTC.

In the case of this clonotype: A read error may produce the germline difference seen at one junction end. The chain employs TRBV4-2 and TRBJ2-3; 10 nucleotides line up with TRBD2. Per germline, CDR1 LGHNA and CDR2 YNFKEQ. The CDR3 is 18 amino acids. DNA for the CDR3: TGTGCCGGCAGCCAAGTGGCGCTTCTAGCGGGAGCGACAGATGTGCAGTATTTT. Protein: CAGSQVALLAGATDVQYF.

About this clonotype itself: At one of its ends the junction is not consistent with the germline gene, which may arise from a read error. The V and J genes are TRBV7-9 and TRBJ1-5; D remains unclear. The CDR3 is 13 amino acids. Germline V gene data show CDR1 as SEHNR and CDR2 as FQNEAQ (reference sequence). CDR3 amino acids: CASSREGNQSQHF. The CDR3 DNA reads TGTGCTAGCAGCCGGGAGGGCAATCAGTCCCAGCATTTT.

The rearrangement joins TRBV4-2 to TRBJ2-7; the match to TRBD2 covers 9 bases. Trimming cost V 6 bases and J 5 bases; bases outside gene matches: 20. The CDR3 contains 18 residues. Germline V gene lookup returns CDR1 LGHNA and CDR2 YNFKEQ. The chain's CDR3 is CASSEKPGLAGGPHEQYF. CDR3 DNA sequence: TGTGCCAGCAGTGAAAAACCGGGACTGGCGGGAGGGCCGCACGAGCAGTACTTC.

As regards this clonotype: One end of the junction is discordant with germline, which a read error may explain. This chain links TRBV10-3 with TRBJ1-1; D is unresolved. The CDR3 is 15 residues long. The V gene's germline CDR1 is ENHRY and CDR2 SYGVKD. CDR3 loop: CAISEWRIVNTEAFF. The CDR3, as DNA: TGTGCCATCAGTGAGTGGCGGATAGTTAACACTGAGGCTTTCTTT.

This clonotype was seen more than once but under ten times. The chain recombines TRBV11-2 with TRBJ2-5; 8 bases are shared with TRBD2. J gave up 4 bases and V 5 bases, and 12 bases lay outside the gene matches. Germline V gene data show CDR1 as SGHAT and CDR2 as FQNNGV. The CDR3 sequence is 16 residues long. The CDR3 DNA sequence: TGTGCCAGCAGCCAAACCGCTGGCGGGGGGACAGAGACCCAGTACTTC. Translating gives CASSQTAGGGTETQYF. Filled out from reference TRBV11-2 and TRBJ2-5, the complete variable domain reads EAGVAQSPRYKIIEKRQSVAFWCNPISGHATLYWYQQILGQGPKLLIQFQNNGVVDDSQLPKDRFSAERLKGVDSTLKIQPAKLEDSAVYLCASSQTAGGGTETQYFGPGTRLLVL.

With regard to this clonotype: One end of the junction fails to match germline, which may point to a read error. The chain joins TRBV11-2 to TRBJ2-7; TRBD2 might be the D (5 bases). This CDR3 comprises 15 residues. Germline CDR1 reads SGHAT; CDR2 reads FQNNGV. In nucleotides, the CDR3 is TGTACCAGCAGCTTAGAGTTCGGGATCTCTGGCGAACAGTACTTC. Translating it yields CTSSLEFGISGEQYF.

Concerning this clonotype itself: This is likely a read error, given that the CDR3 carries no conserved phenylalanine or tryptophan at its end. This rearrangement joins TRBV11-2 to TRBJ2-2; 10 positions agree with TRBD2. Germline values: CDR1 SGHAT, CDR2 FQNNGV. The length of the CDR3 is 15 residues. The CDR3 here is CASSSSGSAPGELFS. CDR3 bases: TGTGCCAGCAGTTCTAGCGGGAGTGCCCCCGGAGAGCTGTTTTCT.

Comments on this clonotype: At one of its ends the junction is not consistent with the germline gene, which may arise from a read error. The chain is built from TRBV6-6 and TRBJ2-7; possible D gene TRBD2, 7 bases. Germline V lookup: CDR1 MNHNY, CDR2 SVGAGI (reference sequence). The CDR3 is 14 residues long. The DNA of the CDR3 is TGTGCCAGCAGTGACGACGGGGGGCGGCACGAGCAGAACTTC. Encoded protein: CASSDDGGRHEQNF.

This chain uses TRBV12-3 or TRBV12-4 with TRBJ1-5; 9 positions agree with TRBD1. J gave up 6 bases and V 8 bases, and 14 bases lay outside the gene matches. This CDR3 region has 16 residues. The DNA for the CDR3 is TGTGCCAGCGGGTTCCAAGGGGGACAGGGCAGTCAGCCCCAGCATTTT. Translation gives CASGFQGGQGSQPQHF.